One and the same sample provided the 32 T cell receptor beta chains below, sequenced in a study of shared clonotypes between healthy human individuals. This table comes from immunoSEQ multiplex PCR, and its TCRdb copy is limited to in-frame clones, with some not included. The sample contains approximately 1,500,000 clones, roughly 95% of which appear only once. Sequenced sample: naive CD4+ T cells sorted from blood. Subset denoted: CD45RA+ positively selected. The receptors were gathered from a man aged 30-40 years in good health.

V and J are TRBV9 and TRBJ2-1, with TRBD2 as a possible D gene (7 bases). Germline V CDR1 and CDR2: SGDLS, YYNGEE. V lost 7 bases and J lost 7, with 18 bases in between. The CDR3 length is 14 residues. The CDR3 coding sequence is TGTGCCAGCGGAAGGGGGGGAGGGCGAAATGAGCAGTTCTTC. Protein product: CASGRGGGRNEQFF. Looking up the rest from reference TRBV9 and TRBJ2-1 gives the full variable domain: DSGVTQTPKHLITATGQRVTLRCSPRSGDLSVYWYQQSLDQGLQFLIQYYNGEERAKGNILERFSAQQFPDLHSELNLSSLELGDSALYFCASGRGGGRNEQFFGPGTRLTVL.

V is TRBV5-4 and J is TRBJ2-7; TRBD2 might be the D (6 bases). V was trimmed by 0 bases and J by 6 bases, leaving 13 bases between them. This CDR3 region has 14 residues. CDR1 SGHNT and CDR2 YYREEE come from the germline V gene (reference sequence). This chain's CDR3 is CASSLEVGRGEQYF. The DNA for the CDR3 is TGTGCCAGCAGCTTGGAGGTGGGGCGGGGCGAGCAGTACTTC.

This chain connects TRBV5-1 to TRBJ2-7; D gene ambiguous. CDR1 SGHRS and CDR2 YFSETQ come from the germline V gene. Trimming removed 4 bases at V and 3 bases at J, with 11 bases between. This CDR3 spans 13 amino acids. The CDR3 coding sequence is TGCGCCAGCAGCGAAAACAGAGACTACGAGCAGTACTTC. Its protein is CASSENRDYEQYF.

Details on this clone: The identical CDR3 is also encoded by other nucleotide sequences in the sample. This chain links TRBV29-1 with TRBJ2-1; D gene ambiguous. CDR3 size: 11 residues. Looked up from germline, CDR1 is SQVTM and CDR2 is ANQGSEA. V lost 4 bases, J lost 6 bases, and 7 bases lay in between. Here the CDR3 DNA reads TGCAGCGTTGGAAGGGCCAATGAGCAGTTCTTC. It yields the protein CSVGRANEQFF.

CDR3 nucleotides: TGTGCCAGCAGCTTAGCGCGCCTAGCGGGAGGCAGTGGGGCCAACGTCCTGACTTTC. Encoded protein: CASSLARLAGGSGANVLTF. The rearrangement links TRBV7-2 to TRBJ2-6; 11 bases map to TRBD2. The CDR3 consists of 19 residues. The germline V gene encodes CDR1 SGHTA and CDR2 FQGNSA. V shed 0 bases and J 3 bases; nucleotides not matched to a gene: 7.

V usage is TRBV2 and J usage is TRBJ2-2; 12 bases map to TRBD2. The CDR3 totals 15 residues. The trim removed 7 bases at V and 8 bases at J, leaving 8 bases unmatched. CDR1 is SNHLY and CDR2 is FYNNEI in the germline V gene. CDR3 sequence: CASTGLAGGAGELFF. For the CDR3, the DNA is TGTGCCAGCACGGGGCTAGCGGGAGGGGCAGGGGAGCTGTTTTTT. The whole variable domain, filled in from reference TRBV2 and TRBJ2-2, reads EPEVTQTPSHQVTQMGQEVILRCVPISNHLYFYWYRQILGQKVEFLVSFYNNEISEKSEIFDDQFSVERPDGSNFTLKIRSTKLEDSAMYFCASTGLAGGAGELFFGEGSRLTVL.

Of note for this clone: This sample includes further DNA sequences coding for the same CDR3. The chain uses TRBV5-4 and TRBJ2-3, with 8 nucleotides matching TRBD1. V gave up 0 bases and J gave up 4 bases; unmatched junction bases: 1. The CDR3 is 14 residues long. Germline loops: CDR1 SGHNT, CDR2 YYREEE (reference sequence). CDR3 DNA sequence: TGTGCCAGCAGCTTGGGACAGGGGTCAGATACGCAGTATTTT. Its translation: CASSLGQGSDTQYF. The full variable domain, with the rest looked up from reference TRBV5-4 and TRBJ2-3, is ETGVTQSPTHLIKTRGQQVTLRCSSQSGHNTVSWYQQALGQGPQFIFQYYREEENGRGNFPPRFSGLQFPNYSSELNVNALELDDSALYLCASSLGQGSDTQYFGPGTRLTVL.

The chain links TRBV6-6 to TRBJ2-3; TRBD2 agrees at 8 bases. V was clipped by 5 bases and J by 3 bases; unmatched bases: 7. This CDR3 region has 15 residues. Germline values: CDR1 MNHNY, CDR2 SVGAGI (reference sequence). The CDR3 sequence: CASSKGQRETDTQYF. CDR3 nucleotides: TGTGCCAGCAGTAAAGGCCAGCGGGAGACAGATACGCAGTATTTT.

The V call is TRBV2, the J call TRBJ2-5; 15 bases fit TRBD2. CDR1 is SNHLY and CDR2 is FYNNEI in the germline V gene. The CDR3 is 16 amino acids. V trimming: 8 bases; J trimming: 5 bases; junction bases outside the gene matches: 9. DNA for the CDR3: TGTGCCAGCTCTCCGGGACTAGCGGGAGGTACGGAGACCCAGTACTTC. Its translation is CASSPGLAGGTETQYF.

The V and J genes are TRBV6-1 and TRBJ2-1; D may be TRBD2 (5 bases). Trimming took 6 bases from V and 9 from J, leaving 12 bases between them. The CDR3 is 12 amino acids. CDR1 and CDR2 (germline): MNHNS, SASEGT. CDR3 nucleotides: TGTGCCAGCAGCAATCTAGGAGGTGAGCAGTTCTTC. It specifies CASSNLGGEQFF.

The chain combines TRBV19 with TRBJ1-2; 7 bases align to TRBD1. This CDR3 is 15 amino acids long. Germline CDR1 reads LNHDA; CDR2 reads SQIVND (reference sequence). J lost 3 bases, V lost 5 bases, and 9 bases had no gene match. CDR3 sequence reads: CASSASQGSHYGYTF. The CDR3 region has the DNA TGTGCCAGTAGTGCGTCACAGGGGTCCCACTATGGCTACACCTTC.

The J gene is TRBJ2-7, the V gene TRBV5-4; TRBD1 aligns across 7 bases. This CDR3 region has 14 residues. J gave up 3 bases and V 5 bases, and 8 bases lay outside the gene matches. CDR1 is SGHNT and CDR2 is YYREEE in the germline V gene (reference sequence). CDR3 protein: CASSYRTGVYEQYF. The CDR3 DNA reads as TGTGCCAGCAGTTATAGGACAGGAGTCTACGAGCAGTACTTC.

This clone is a singleton in its sample. The chain links TRBV2 to TRBJ2-3; TRBD2 aligns across 7 bases. The CDR3 spans 11 residues. The germline V gene has CDR1 SNHLY and CDR2 FYNNEI. V shed 6 bases and J 11 bases; nucleotides not matched to a gene: 5. The CDR3, as DNA: TGTGCCAGCAGAAGCGGGACTGAGCAGTATTTT. Amino acid sequence: CASRSGTEQYF.

The chain recombines TRBV19 with TRBJ1-2; D might be TRBD1 (5 bases). Per the germline V gene, CDR1 is LNHDA and CDR2 is SQIVND (reference sequence). V gave up 3 bases and J gave up 6 bases, with 14 bases separating them. The CDR3 is 14 amino acids. The DNA for the CDR3 is TGTGCCAGTAGTATGAACTTACCGGGACATGGCTACACCTTC. Its translation: CASSMNLPGHGYTF.

The chain carries TRBV10-1 and TRBJ1-1; no reliable D call. There are 13 residues in the CDR3. The V gene's germline CDR1 is WNHNN and CDR2 SYGVQD (reference sequence). Trimming cost V 3 bases and J 2 bases, with 7 bases left between them. CDR3 nucleotide sequence: TGCGCCAGCAGTGAAGGAGGAAACACTGAAGCTTTCTTT. As protein: CASSEGGNTEAFF.

This clone was counted a single time. The chain has TRBV5-4 and TRBJ1-4; 7 nucleotides match TRBD1. The CDR3 sequence is 14 residues long. Germline trimming cut 0 bases from V and 7 bases from J; bases unmatched to any gene: 3. Per germline, CDR1 SGHNT and CDR2 YYREEE (reference sequence). CDR3 nucleotide sequence: TGTGCCAGCAGCTTGGGGGGACAGAGTGAAAAACTGTTTTTT. Amino acid sequence: CASSLGGQSEKLFF.

The V gene is TRBV4-3, the J gene TRBJ1-2; TRBD1 matches 8 bases. Germline lookup yields CDR1 LGHNA and CDR2 YSLEER. The CDR3 has 14 amino acids. Germline trimming cut 0 bases from V and 8 bases from J; bases unmatched to any gene: 5. CDR3 coding DNA: TGCGCCAGCAGCCAAGACAACAGGGGGAGCGGCTACACCTTC. Its protein is CASSQDNRGSGYTF.

This chain uses TRBV15 with TRBJ2-7, with 7 positions matching TRBD1. The CDR3 is made up of 15 amino acids. The J segment lost 2 bases and the V segment lost 1 base, leaving 5 bases of the junction unmatched. Per germline, CDR1 LNHNV and CDR2 YYDKDF (reference sequence). The CDR3 nucleotides are TGTGCCACCAGCAGAGGACACGGGACAGCCTACGAGCAGTACTTC. Amino acid sequence: CATSRGHGTAYEQYF. Combining the CDR3 with reference TRBV15 and TRBJ2-7 gives the whole variable domain DAMVIQNPRYQVTQFGKPVTLSCSQTLNHNVMYWYQQKSSQAPKLLFHYYDKDFNNEADTPDNFQSRRPNTSFCFLDIRSPGLGDTAMYLCATSRGHGTAYEQYFGPGTRLTVT.

The rearrangement links TRBV11-2 to TRBJ2-3; D unclear. Trimming pared 5 bases from V and 3 bases from J, leaving 12 bases between. The CDR3 is 14 residues long. Germline CDR1 SGHAT, CDR2 FQNNGV. The CDR3 protein is CASSPLGKTDTQYF. The DNA of the CDR3 is TGTGCCAGCAGCCCACTGGGGAAAACAGATACGCAGTATTTT.

Note on this clone: Other DNA sequences within the sample encode an identical CDR3. This chain links TRBV28 with TRBJ2-7, with TRBD1 identical over 9 bases. In germline, CDR1 is MDHEN, CDR2 SYDVKM. The CDR3 consists of 14 residues. The V gene end was trimmed by 6 bases and the J gene end by 2 bases; junction bases not matched to a gene: 5. This CDR3 reads CASRPGQGPYEQYF. CDR3 sequence (DNA): TGTGCCAGCAGACCGGGACAGGGTCCCTACGAGCAGTACTTC.

The chain recombines TRBV6-1 with TRBJ2-7, with TRBD1 matching 8 bases. This CDR3 has 14 residues. Germline V gene sequence: CDR1 MNHNS, CDR2 SASEGT. The V and J ends lost 8 bases and 1 base, in that order; junction bases with no gene match: 7. The CDR3 DNA sequence: TGTGCCAGCCACGGACAGGGAACATCCTACGAGCAGTACTTC. Translation: CASHGQGTSYEQYF.

This rearrangement joins TRBV1 to TRBJ2-7; the table's D call, TRBD2, was not checked against the DNA. TRBV1 is recorded as a pseudogene. The CDR3 consists of 16 residues. The CDR3 nucleotides are TGCACCAGCAGCCAAGTTAGAGGATTCCCGTTCTACGAGCAGTACTTC. Protein product: CTSSQVRGFPFYEQYF.

In the case of this clone: Other DNA sequences in the same sample also yield this CDR3. The chain joins TRBV6-5 to TRBJ2-7; D call uncertain. V shed 5 bases and J shed 1 base, with 9 bases lying between them. Germline V gene data show CDR1 as MNHEY and CDR2 as SVGAGI. The CDR3 covers 13 residues. This CDR3 is CASSRAGSYEQYF. The CDR3 nucleotides are TGTGCCAGCAGTCGGGCAGGTTCCTACGAGCAGTACTTC.

This clone showed up just once. The V call is TRBV11-2, the J call TRBJ2-7; D gene unclear. The V gene's germline CDR1 is SGHAT and CDR2 FQNNGV. The length of the CDR3 is 11 residues. Trimming cost V 2 bases and J 5 bases, with 4 bases left between them. The CDR3 protein is CASSLSNEQYF. The CDR3 DNA sequence: TGTGCCAGCAGCTTATCCAACGAGCAGTACTTC.

This sequence joins TRBV11-1 and TRBJ2-1; 9 bases agree with TRBD1. CDR1 is SGHAT, CDR2 FQDESV, per germline (reference sequence). The CDR3 totals 14 residues. V shed 4 bases and J 8 bases; nucleotides not matched to a gene: 6. CDR3 region: CASSSQGATDEQFF. CDR3 nucleotide sequence: TGTGCCAGCAGCTCACAGGGGGCAACGGATGAGCAGTTCTTC.

This chain connects TRBV6-6 to TRBJ1-5, with a tentative D call TRBD1 (6 bases). The CDR3 runs to 14 residues. V lost 6 bases and J 0 bases, leaving 9 bases between the germline ends. The germline gives CDR1 MNHNY, CDR2 SVGAGI (reference sequence). The CDR3 reads CASSHRDSNQPQHF. CDR3 bases: TGTGCCAGCAGCCACAGGGATAGCAATCAGCCCCAGCATTTT.

As regards this clone: This specimen includes other DNA sequences encoding the same CDR3. The rearrangement links TRBV2 to TRBJ2-7; unclear D gene. V dropped 3 bases and J dropped 2 bases, with 8 bases sitting between them. The CDR3 runs to 13 residues. CDR1 and CDR2 (germline): SNHLY, FYNNEI. CDR3 coding DNA: TGTGCCAGCAGTGAGGGTGCCCCCTACGAGCAGTACTTC. Its protein is CASSEGAPYEQYF.

This clone has just one count. The V gene is TRBV5-1, the J gene TRBJ1-3; weak D call: TRBD1 (5 bases). The CDR3 is made up of 16 amino acids. Trimming shortened V by 1 base and J by 2 bases, and 13 bases separated the two germline ends. The germline V gene encodes CDR1 SGHRS and CDR2 YFSETQ. CDR3 coding DNA: TGCGCCAGCAGCTTGTTACAGGCCTTCCCTGGAAACACCATATATTTT. Translated, it gives CASSLLQAFPGNTIYF.

The chain uses TRBV28 and TRBJ1-2, with D perhaps TRBD1 (6 bases). The V end lost 10 bases, the J end lost 3 bases, and 15 bases lay between the germline ends. This CDR3 spans 13 amino acids. Germline V CDR1 and CDR2: MDHEN, SYDVKM. This CDR3 reads CATRDIVHYGYTF. The CDR3 DNA follows: TGTGCCACCCGGGACATCGTACACTATGGCTACACCTTC.

The chain carries TRBV5-4 and TRBJ1-3; D is perhaps TRBD1 (5 bases). Germline values: CDR1 SGHNT, CDR2 YYREEE (reference sequence). The CDR3 is 15 amino acids. V dropped 5 bases and J dropped 0 bases, with 12 bases sitting between them. The CDR3 DNA reads TGTGCCAGCAGTTCGAGACAGAGCTCTGGAAACACCATATATTTT. Translating gives CASSSRQSSGNTIYF.

The CDR3 reads CSVQPGTIGGSNEQFF. The CDR3 DNA follows: TGCAGCGTTCAACCCGGGACTATAGGGGGGTCCAATGAGCAGTTCTTC. This chain joins TRBV29-1 and TRBJ2-1, with D maybe TRBD2 (7 bases). Germline lookup yields CDR1 SQVTM and CDR2 ANQGSEA. V was clipped by 5 bases and J by 6 bases, with 23 bases between them. The CDR3 is 16 amino acids.

The V and J genes are TRBV9 and TRBJ1-1; D is uncertain. CDR1 SGDLS and CDR2 YYNGEE come from the germline V gene. This CDR3 is 16 amino acids long. V was trimmed by 0 bases and J by 4 bases, leaving 16 bases between them. CDR3: CASSVGPKGEGTEAFF. The CDR3 DNA sequence: TGTGCCAGCAGCGTAGGACCCAAAGGAGAGGGCACTGAAGCTTTCTTT.